The rows below give T cell receptor beta chains drawn from one sample of a study of cytomegalovirus exposure and HLA in healthy donors. Sequenced by immunoSEQ multiplex PCR; TCRdb stores in-frame clones only, minus some. The repertoire holds about 190,000 clones, with around three quarters as singletons. Sequenced material: PBMCs. Receptors originate from a woman aged 18 to 35 in good health and CMV-seronegative. The CDR3 runs from the conserved cysteine through the conserved F or W. Fields, in order: V gene, clone size, D gene, J gene, CDR3 protein, CDR3 DNA. D genes are given only for firm matches. For some rows the clone size is stated as once, few or many, or as a class when expanded; others skip it.

v_call: TRBV5-6; clone_size: once; d_call: TRBD1; j_call: TRBJ1-3; cdr3_aa: CASSRRRDRQLRSGNTIYF; cdr3_nt: TGTGCCAGCAGCCGACGCCGGGACAGGCAACTCCGCTCTGGAAACACCATATATTTT
v_call: TRBV30; clone_size: NA; d_call: NA; j_call: TRBJ1-1; cdr3_aa: CASMSRPPNTEAFF; cdr3_nt: TGTGCCTCTATGTCGCGGCCACCGAACACTGAAGCTTTCTTT
v_call: TRBV20-1; clone_size: NA; d_call: NA; j_call: TRBJ1-1; cdr3_aa: CGGGGTEAFF; cdr3_nt: TGCGGAGGGGGGGGCACTGAAGCTTTCTTT
v_call: TRBV30; clone_size: once; d_call: NA; j_call: TRBJ2-7; cdr3_aa: CAWSRGEGEQYF; cdr3_nt: TGTGCCTGGAGTCGTGGAGAAGGCGAGCAGTACTTC
v_call: TRBV7-9; clone_size: NA; d_call: NA; j_call: TRBJ1-4; cdr3_aa: CASSLKRAEKLFF; cdr3_nt: TGTGCCAGCAGCTTAAAGAGGGCTGAAAAACTGTTTTTT
v_call: TRBV10-1; clone_size: few; d_call: TRBD1; j_call: TRBJ2-1; cdr3_aa: CASSGPKTGVSYNEQFF; cdr3_nt: TGCGCCAGCAGTGGCCCGAAAACAGGGGTTTCCTACAATGAGCAGTTCTTC
v_call: TRBV1; clone_size: NA; d_call: NA; j_call: TRBJ2-1; cdr3_aa: CTSSLPGLAGVYTPRKVNNEQFF; cdr3_nt: TGCACCAGCAGCCTGCCGGGACTAGCGGGAGTGTATACGCCCAGAAAAGTAAACAATGAGCAGTTCTTC
v_call: TRBV11-2; clone_size: once; d_call: NA; j_call: TRBJ2-7; cdr3_aa: CASSLEFNEQYF; cdr3_nt: TGTGCCAGCAGCTTAGAGTTCAACGAGCAGTACTTC
v_call: TRBV5-1; clone_size: NA; d_call: NA; j_call: TRBJ2-1; cdr3_aa: CASSFTGISNEQFF; cdr3_nt: TGCGCCAGCAGCTTTACAGGGATTAGCAATGAGCAGTTCTTC
v_call: TRBV28; clone_size: NA; d_call: NA; j_call: TRBJ1-1; cdr3_aa: CASRSLGATTEAFF; cdr3_nt: TGTGCCAGCCGGTCTTTAGGGGCGACCACTGAAGCTTTCTTT
v_call: TRBV5-1; clone_size: NA; d_call: NA; j_call: TRBJ2-6; cdr3_aa: CASSLALDSLLGANVLTF; cdr3_nt: TGCGCCAGCAGCTTGGCCCTGGACAGCCTGTTGGGGGCCAACGTCCTGACTTTC
v_call: TRBV9; clone_size: NA; d_call: NA; j_call: TRBJ1-2; cdr3_aa: CASSVGQDYGYTF; cdr3_nt: TGTGCCAGCAGCGTAGGACAGGACTATGGCTACACCTTC
v_call: TRBV11-1; clone_size: NA; d_call: NA; j_call: TRBJ2-7; cdr3_aa: CASSQRGGHGYEQYF; cdr3_nt: TGTGCCAGCAGCCAGAGGGGGGGACATGGATACGAGCAGTACTTC
v_call: TRBV4-1; clone_size: NA; d_call: TRBD2; j_call: TRBJ2-5; cdr3_aa: CASSQEIAGGGTQYF; cdr3_nt: TGCGCCAGCAGCCAAGAGATAGCGGGGGGGGGTACCCAGTACTTC
v_call: TRBV28; clone_size: NA; d_call: NA; j_call: TRBJ1-4; cdr3_aa: CASSLVAVATNEKLFF; cdr3_nt: TGTGCCAGCAGTTTAGTGGCGGTGGCAACTAATGAAAAACTGTTTTTT
v_call: TRBV10-3; clone_size: NA; d_call: NA; j_call: TRBJ1-1; cdr3_aa: CAISVTGMGTEAFF; cdr3_nt: TGTGCCATCAGTGTAACAGGGATGGGCACTGAAGCTTTCTTT
v_call: TRBV10-1; clone_size: few; d_call: NA; j_call: TRBJ2-7; cdr3_aa: CASSESWGQNYEQYF; cdr3_nt: TGCGCCAGCAGTGAGTCCTGGGGGCAGAACTACGAGCAGTACTTC
v_call: TRBV6-5; clone_size: NA; d_call: TRBD2; j_call: TRBJ2-5; cdr3_aa: CASTRLAGGETQYF; cdr3_nt: TGTGCCAGCACCAGACTAGCGGGGGGAGAGACCCAGTACTTC
v_call: TRBV6-6; clone_size: NA; d_call: TRBD1; j_call: TRBJ1-5; cdr3_aa: CASSKERQGGSQPQHF; cdr3_nt: TGTGCCAGCAGTAAAGAGAGACAGGGGGGATCACAGCCCCAGCATTTT
v_call: TRBV10-1; clone_size: NA; d_call: TRBD2; j_call: TRBJ2-2; cdr3_aa: CASSDTGTSGITGELFF; cdr3_nt: TGCGCCAGCAGTGATACCGGGACTAGCGGGATTACCGGGGAGCTGTTTTTT
v_call: TRBV5-5; clone_size: NA; d_call: NA; j_call: TRBJ1-4; cdr3_aa: CASSPVGTRNEKLFF; cdr3_nt: TGTGCCAGCAGTCCAGTGGGGACAAGGAATGAAAAACTGTTTTTT
v_call: TRBV7-9; clone_size: NA; d_call: TRBD1; j_call: TRBJ1-5; cdr3_aa: CASSPHGQGPQHF; cdr3_nt: TGTGCCAGCAGCCCACACGGACAGGGCCCCCAGCATTTT